The 8 T cell receptor beta chains below were found in one sample sequenced in a study of CXCR3 chemokines and chemotherapy response in bladder cancer. TCRdb itself ran the PCR reads through MiXCR, one entry per CDR3 protein. The sample contains 8,000 to 10,000 distinct CDR3 sequences, about 23% of which appear only once. Sample collection was performed from a patient whose treatment included neoadjuvant chemotherapy. The source of these receptors is a human donor with bladder cancer that did not respond to neoadjuvant chemotherapy.

Regarding this clonotype: It differs at one base from a far larger clone, so likely a read error. V gene TRBV24-1 combines with J gene TRBJ2-7; unclear D gene. With 4 bases removed from V and 7 bases from J, the gap between germline ends came to 22 bases. Germline V gene data show CDR1 as KGHDR and CDR2 as SFDVKD. CDR3 length: 16 amino acids. The CDR3 loop is CATSDSGPGSYNEQYF. The CDR3 DNA sequence: TGTGCCACCAGTGACTCCGGTCCCGGGTCCTACAATGAGCAGTACTTC.

This clonotype came up many times. The J gene is TRBJ2-7, the V gene TRBV5-4; 9 positions agree with TRBD2. This CDR3 comprises 15 residues. Germline V CDR1 and CDR2: SGHNT, YYREEE (reference sequence). The trim removed 0 bases at V and 1 base at J, leaving 2 bases unmatched. The CDR3 reads CASSLAAGGSYEQYF. CDR3 sequence (DNA): TGTGCCAGCAGCTTGGCCGCGGGGGGGTCCTACGAGCAGTACTTC.

This clonotype was counted at least ten times. DNA for the CDR3: TGTGCCAGCAGTTTTTTGGGGACAGGGGTAGGTTTCTCCTACGAGCAGTACTTC. Its protein is CASSFLGTGVGFSYEQYF. The V call is TRBV28, the J call TRBJ2-7; 10 bases map to TRBD1. CDR3 length equals 18 residues. Germline trimming cut 3 bases from V and 0 bases from J; bases unmatched to any gene: 11. Germline CDR1 reads MDHEN; CDR2 reads SYDVKM.

Of note for this clonotype: With a far larger clone one base away, a read error is the likely cause. CDR3 in amino acids: CASSPGLIRTYNEQFF. CDR3 DNA sequence: TGTGCCAGCAGCCCCGGACTAATTCGAACTTACAATGAGCAGTTCTTC. The rearrangement uses TRBV6-2 or TRBV6-3 and TRBJ2-1, with D possibly matching TRBD2 (6 bases). Germline lookup yields CDR1 MNHEY and CDR2 SVGEGT. This CDR3 is built from 16 residues. V was shortened by 6 bases and J by 4 bases, with 19 bases between the two germline ends.

This clonotype is labeled as medium-sized (0.01 to 0.1%). In DNA form, the CDR3 reads TGTGCCAGCAGCCCCCAGGGGACGTCGGGTCAGCCCCAGCATTTT. It translates to CASSPQGTSGQPQHF. The V gene is TRBV7-2, the J gene TRBJ1-5, with D possibly matching TRBD1 (6 bases). The CDR3 consists of 15 residues. The germline V gene has CDR1 SGHTA and CDR2 FQGNSA. Trimming took off 5 bases at V and 6 bases at J, with 17 bases between the two ends.

This clonotype showed up many times. The rearrangement links TRBV5-5 to TRBJ2-1; D might be TRBD2 (6 bases). The V end was cut by 3 bases, the J end by 0 bases, with 16 bases between. Germline CDR1 reads SGHKS; CDR2 reads YYEKEE (reference sequence). This CDR3 is built from 17 residues. In nucleotides, the CDR3 is TGTGCCAGCAGCTCCCTGGGCGGGGTCAACTCCTACAATGAGCAGTTCTTC. As protein: CASSSLGGVNSYNEQFF.

This clonotype was recorded many times. J is TRBJ2-7 and V is TRBV30, with D perhaps TRBD1 or TRBD2 (5 bases each). CDR1 and CDR2 from the germline V gene are GTSNPN and SVGIG (reference sequence). The V end was cut by 2 bases, the J end by 0 bases, with 11 bases between. CDR3 length: 14 amino acids. The CDR3 protein is CAWSRGALSYEQYF. The CDR3 coding sequence is TGTGCCTGGAGTAGAGGGGCCCTCTCCTACGAGCAGTACTTC.

This clonotype was seen at least ten times. This chain connects TRBV20-1 to TRBJ2-7, with no clear D. Germline CDR1 is DFQATT and CDR2 is SNEGSKA (reference sequence). The CDR3 extends over 17 amino acids. Trimming took 0 bases from V and 3 from J, leaving 21 bases between them. CDR3 DNA: TGCAGTGCTAGAGATCGCCGGCTCAACTTCGTCGGCTACGAGCAGTACTTC. It encodes CSARDRRLNFVGYEQYF.